This T cell receptor (beta chain) is drawn from a study of T cells after yellow fever vaccination. Study information: Researchers used SMART-Seq v4 Ultra Low Input to prepare fractions that had low cell numbers. Study results and caveats: Researchers noted that a small share of clonotypes showed up in both CD4 and CD8 compartments. The study re-detected most primary-vaccination clones after the booster (roughly 96% CD4, roughly 90% CD8).

Germline CDR1 is SNHLY and CDR2 is FYNNEI. The CDR3 has 15 residues. Each CDR3 protein is one row after TCRdb ran MiXCR on the 5' RACE reads. The sample lists about 310,000 distinct CDR3 sequences; around 3.6% were seen once. A note on this clonotype: Its target is unknown. An end of the junction differs from the germline gene, which may be a read error.

This chain links TRBV2 with TRBJ2-7; 9 nucleotides agree with TRBD2. Source: PBMCs, taken on the day of the yellow fever booster vaccination. This receptor was obtained from a man younger than 35 who received the YFV17D yellow fever vaccine. The CDR3: CASSEAGGAAAEQYF. CDR3 DNA sequence: TGTGCCAGCAGCGAAGCGGGGGGTGCAGCTGCCGAGCAGTACTTC.